This record concerns one TCR beta chain sequence. The data were obtained in a study of blood T cell repertoires in COVID-19. Study summary: Samples representing acute and convalescent COVID-19 were sourced from the United States, Italy and Spain. Nucleic acid was either cDNA or gDNA, and it came from T cells, B-cell-depleted T cells, or PBMCs.

In the study's own analysis: How many nucleated cells were present was estimated from reference gene primer amplification. TCRdb keeps only in-frame clones here, not all; method: immunoSEQ multiplex PCR. V, J and clone size derive from that table, while D and trimming were established from the DNA sequence. The table shows around 95,000 clones, with roughly 80% occurring only once. V shed 0 bases, J shed 8 bases, and the junction held 10 bases outside the gene matches. The V gene's germline CDR1 is LGHDT and CDR2 YNNKEL (reference sequence). This CDR3 has 17 residues. Source material: peripheral blood. The clonotype originates from a woman older than 75 with acute or convalescent COVID-19. The V call is TRBV3-1 (or the pseudogene TRBV3-2), the J call TRBJ2-4; 10 bases fit TRBD2. CDR3 protein: CASSQEFGTSVRYIQYF. The CDR3 bases are TGTGCCAGCAGCCAAGAGTTTGGGACTAGCGTACGCTACATTCAGTACTTC.